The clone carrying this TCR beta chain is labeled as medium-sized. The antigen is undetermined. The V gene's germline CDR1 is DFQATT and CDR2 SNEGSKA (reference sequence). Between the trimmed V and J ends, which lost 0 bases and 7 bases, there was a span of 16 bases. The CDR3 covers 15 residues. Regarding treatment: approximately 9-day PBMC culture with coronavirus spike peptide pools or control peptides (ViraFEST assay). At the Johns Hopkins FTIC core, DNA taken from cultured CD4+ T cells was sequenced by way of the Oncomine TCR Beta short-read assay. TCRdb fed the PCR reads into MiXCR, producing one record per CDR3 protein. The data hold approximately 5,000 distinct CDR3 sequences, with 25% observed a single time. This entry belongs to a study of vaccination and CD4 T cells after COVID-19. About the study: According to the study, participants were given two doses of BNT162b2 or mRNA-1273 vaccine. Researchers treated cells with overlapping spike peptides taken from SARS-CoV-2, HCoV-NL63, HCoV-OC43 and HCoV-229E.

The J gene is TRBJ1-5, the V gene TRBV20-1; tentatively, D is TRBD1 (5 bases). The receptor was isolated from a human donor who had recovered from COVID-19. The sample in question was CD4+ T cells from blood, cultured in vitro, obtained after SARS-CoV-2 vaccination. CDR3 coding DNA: TGCAGTGCTAGAGATCGGGGGGTAGCCAGACAGCCCCAGCATTTT. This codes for CSARDRGVARQPQHF.